The table lists the clone carrying this T cell receptor beta chain with a few counts. The data belong to a study of T cells in Graves' hyperthyroidism and ophthalmopathy. What was amplified from RNA transcripts were TCR beta CDR3 regions. The HTBI primer set was used in a first-round RT-PCR of the TCR CDR3. TCRdb re-analysed the multiplex PCR reads in MiXCR, keeping a single row per CDR3 protein. The sample carries about 600,000 distinct CDR3 sequences, 14% recorded once. Germline V gene lookup returns CDR1 SQVTM and CDR2 ANQGSEA. CDR3 length: 13 residues. V lost 6 bases, J lost 3 bases, and 4 bases stayed unmatched.

The sequence derives from a woman aged 18-35 years with Graves' ophthalmopathy. Sequenced: blood. The genes are TRBV29-1 and TRBJ2-7, with 11 bases identical to TRBD2. The CDR3, as DNA: TGCAGCGTGGACACTAGCGGGAGCTACGAGCAGTACTTC. This gives the protein CSVDTSGSYEQYF.